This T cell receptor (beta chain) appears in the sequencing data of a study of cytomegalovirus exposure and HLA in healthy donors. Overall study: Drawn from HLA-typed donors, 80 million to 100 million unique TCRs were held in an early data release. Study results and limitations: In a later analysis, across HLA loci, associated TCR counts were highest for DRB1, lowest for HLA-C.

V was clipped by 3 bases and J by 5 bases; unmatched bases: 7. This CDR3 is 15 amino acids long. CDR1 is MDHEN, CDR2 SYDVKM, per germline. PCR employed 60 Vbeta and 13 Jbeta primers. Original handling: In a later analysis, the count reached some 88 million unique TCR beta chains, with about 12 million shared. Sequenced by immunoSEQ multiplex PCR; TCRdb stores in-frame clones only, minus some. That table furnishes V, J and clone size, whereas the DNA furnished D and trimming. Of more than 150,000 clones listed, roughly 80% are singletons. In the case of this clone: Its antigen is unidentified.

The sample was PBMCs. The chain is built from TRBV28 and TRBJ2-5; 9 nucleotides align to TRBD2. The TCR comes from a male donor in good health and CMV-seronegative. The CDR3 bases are TGTGCCAGCAGTTTCGGAGCGGGAGGATTGGAGACCCAGTACTTC. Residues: CASSFGAGGLETQYF.